These 16 T cell receptor beta chains originate from one sample sequenced in a study of cytomegalovirus exposure and HLA in healthy donors. Only in-frame clones appear in the TCRdb table, and some are missing; sequencing was by immunoSEQ multiplex PCR. The sample includes 100,000 to 150,000 clones, approximately 92% of them seen just once. The sample consisted of PBMCs. The receptors stem from a woman in her late teens or twenties in good health and CMV-seronegative.

The CDR3 is CASRRTSGGSEQFF. CDR3 nucleotide sequence: TGTGCCAGCAGGCGGACTAGCGGGGGAAGTGAGCAGTTCTTC. The rearrangement links TRBV6-5 to TRBJ2-1; 13 bases match TRBD2. This CDR3 has 14 amino acids. J gave up 9 bases and V 6 bases, and 5 bases lay outside the gene matches. The germline V gene encodes CDR1 MNHEY and CDR2 SVGAGI.

The V call is TRBV6-5, the J call TRBJ2-1; weak D call: TRBD2 (5 bases). The CDR3 loop spans 16 amino acids. Trimming shortened V by 4 bases and J by 6 bases, and 19 bases separated the two germline ends. Germline loops: CDR1 MNHEY, CDR2 SVGAGI. In DNA form, the CDR3 reads TGTGCCAGCAGTTTATCTAGCCGGCACTACGGCAATGAGCAGTTCTTC. It is translated as CASSLSSRHYGNEQFF.

The sample holds one count of this clone. This chain uses TRBV15 with TRBJ2-2; tentatively, D is TRBD1 (6 bases). The V gene lost 8 bases and the J gene lost 6 bases, with 10 bases spanning the gap. CDR1 is LNHNV and CDR2 is YYDKDF in the germline V gene (reference sequence). The CDR3 has 12 amino acids. CDR3: CATSTGPGELFF. As DNA, the CDR3 is TGTGCCACCTCGACAGGTCCCGGGGAGCTGTTTTTT.

The chain joins TRBV14 to TRBJ2-1; D perhaps matches TRBD2 (6 bases). Germline CDR1 and CDR2: SGHDN and FVKESK. The CDR3 sequence is 14 residues long. The V and J ends lost 5 bases and 5 bases respectively, with 13 bases between them. The CDR3 is CASSEIWGDNEQFF. CDR3 DNA: TGTGCCAGCAGCGAAATCTGGGGGGACAATGAGCAGTTCTTC.

This chain uses TRBV7-6 with TRBJ1-4, with a weak D call TRBD1 (5 bases). V lost 4 bases to trimming and J lost 3 bases, with 12 bases between them. This CDR3 region has 15 residues. Germline V lookup: CDR1 SGHVS, CDR2 FNYEAQ. CDR3 nucleotide sequence: TGTGCCAGCAGCTCAACAGGCGTGCCTAATGAAAAACTGTTTTTT. Encoded protein: CASSSTGVPNEKLFF.

This chain connects TRBV7-9 to TRBJ2-1; D is unclear. The CDR3 consists of 14 residues. The V and J ends lost 5 bases and 2 bases respectively, with 10 bases between them. Per the germline V gene, CDR1 is SEHNR and CDR2 is FQNEAQ (reference sequence). CDR3 in DNA: TGTGCCAGCAGCAGTGGGCCCACCTACAATGAGCAGTTCTTC. Translation gives CASSSGPTYNEQFF.

V gene TRBV5-1 combines with J gene TRBJ2-4; D possibly corresponds to TRBD1 (6 bases). The germline CDR1 and CDR2 sequences are SGHRS and YFSETQ. The CDR3 runs 13 residues. V was shortened by 6 bases and J by 9 bases, with 16 bases between the two germline ends. The CDR3 nucleotides are TGCGCCAGCACCCTAGACAGGAACGGCATTCAGTACTTC. Its protein is CASTLDRNGIQYF.

This chain connects TRBV27 to TRBJ2-5; a possible D gene is TRBD2 (6 bases). This CDR3 is 18 amino acids long. Germline V lookup: CDR1 MNHEY, CDR2 SMNVEV (reference sequence). V lost 6 bases and J lost 0, with 23 bases in between. The CDR3 bases are TGTGCCAGCAGCGCCACAACCGGGGAGGACCCTTACCAAGAGACCCAGTACTTC. It codes for CASSATTGEDPYQETQYF.

The chain couples TRBV7-9 to TRBJ1-4, with 8 positions matching TRBD1. J lost 8 bases, V lost 1 base, and 0 bases had no gene match. The germline V gene encodes CDR1 SEHNR and CDR2 FQNEAQ (reference sequence). The CDR3 is made up of 13 amino acids. This chain's CDR3 is CASSLGTGEKLFF. In DNA form, the CDR3 reads TGTGCCAGCAGCTTAGGGACAGGGGAAAAACTGTTTTTT.

This clone was detected a few times. The chain uses TRBV4-1 and TRBJ2-2; D is undetermined. Trimming removed 0 bases from V and 4 bases from J, with 9 bases in between. The CDR3 loop spans 15 amino acids. CDR1 and CDR2 (germline): MGHRA, YSYEKL. The DNA of the CDR3 is TGCGCCAGCAGCCAAGATGTGAGTTCCACCGGGGAGCTGTTTTTT. It is translated as CASSQDVSSTGELFF.

The genes are TRBV7-2 and TRBJ2-7; 9 bases agree with TRBD1. The J segment lost 1 base and the V segment lost 1 base, leaving 8 bases of the junction unmatched. CDR1 is SGHTA, CDR2 FQGNSA, per germline. This CDR3 region has 17 residues. The CDR3 DNA follows: TGTGCCAGCAGCTTAGTTTCCTCTGGGACAGGGTCCTACGAGCAGTACTTC. It specifies CASSLVSSGTGSYEQYF.

The chain has TRBV15 and TRBJ2-5; D possibly corresponds to TRBD1 (5 bases). This CDR3 spans 17 amino acids. Trimming took 3 bases from V and 3 from J, leaving 20 bases between them. Germline CDR1 reads LNHNV; CDR2 reads YYDKDF (reference sequence). The CDR3 is CATSSALRGSWEETQYF. Here the CDR3 DNA reads TGTGCCACCAGCAGCGCATTAAGGGGAAGTTGGGAAGAGACCCAGTACTTC.

This clone has just one count. V usage is TRBV6-5 and J usage is TRBJ1-2; 7 positions match TRBD1. The CDR3 length is 13 residues. CDR1 and CDR2 from the germline V gene are MNHEY and SVGAGI. V dropped 5 bases and J dropped 8; count of bases not matched to a gene: 8. The CDR3 nucleotides read TGTGCCAGCAGTGCACAGGGGTGGGACGGCTACACCTTC. Translating it yields CASSAQGWDGYTF.

The chain has TRBV4-2 and TRBJ2-3; D remains ambiguous. This CDR3 is built from 14 residues. Germline V gives CDR1 LGHNA, CDR2 YNFKEQ. Trimming took 4 bases from V and 3 from J, leaving 11 bases between them. CDR3 sequence reads: CASSPTRETDTQYF. CDR3 bases: TGTGCCAGCAGCCCCACGCGAGAAACAGATACGCAGTATTTT.

This CDR3 is CASGLGAYEQYF. CDR3 in DNA: TGTGCCAGCGGACTAGGCGCCTACGAGCAGTACTTC. The chain carries TRBV28 and TRBJ2-7, with 7 bases identical to TRBD2. V lost 8 bases and J lost 2; bases outside the gene matches: 3. Germline V gene lookup returns CDR1 MDHEN and CDR2 SYDVKM. The CDR3 length is 12 residues.

The chain is built from TRBV7-8 and TRBJ2-1; D is unresolved. The CDR3 sequence is 17 residues long. Between the trimmed V and J ends, which lost 0 bases and 6 bases, there was a span of 18 bases. Germline CDR1 reads SGHVS; CDR2 reads FQNEAQ. CDR3 sequence (DNA): TGTGCCAGCAGCTTAGCTTCTCGCGGATACTCGTCCAATGAGCAGTTCTTC. Amino acids: CASSLASRGYSSNEQFF. Together with reference TRBV7-8 and TRBJ2-1, the CDR3 gives the full variable domain: GAGVSQSPRYKVAKRGQDVALRCDPISGHVSLFWYQQALGQGPEFLTYFQNEAQLDKSGLPSDRFFAERPEGSVSTLKIQRTQQEDSAVYLCASSLASRGYSSNEQFFGPGTRLTVL.